The entry below gives a single T cell receptor beta chain sequence along with its context. Germline loops: CDR1 MDHEN, CDR2 SYDVKM. V lost 2 bases, J lost 9 bases, and 11 bases lay in between. The CDR3 loop spans 13 amino acids. This specimen comes from a study of T cell responses to AZD1222 COVID-19 vaccine. Assay: immunoSEQ multiplex PCR; the TCRdb copy retains only in-frame clones and omits some. The profile covers some 92,000 clones, with more than 75% appearing a single time and around 3% taken by the ten largest. The source was peripheral blood, collected on day 0 of AZD1222 vaccination. The chain carries TRBV28 and TRBJ2-1; D gene uncertain. The receptor was derived from an adult in good health. The CDR3 reads CASSLNLQFEQFF. CDR3 in DNA: TGTGCCAGCAGTTTAAACCTTCAATTTGAGCAGTTCTTC.